This TCR beta chain is from a study of blood T cell repertoires in COVID-19. The overall study: PBMCs, B-cell-depleted T cells, or T cells provided the cDNA or gDNA that made up the material.

V shed 4 bases and J 7 bases; nucleotides not matched to a gene: 6. Germline V gene lookup returns CDR1 LNHDA and CDR2 SQIVND (reference sequence). The CDR3 runs 14 residues. Original analysis: Cell counts per sample came from amplifying reference gene primers. The assay was immunoSEQ multiplex PCR, and TCRdb's table has in-frame clones only and misses some. V and J calls and clone size are given by that table; D and trimming were obtained from the DNA. The sample records roughly 100,000 clones, nearly 90% being singletons. The sequence came from a man aged 45 to 65 in a cohort sampled during active COVID-19. The gene calls are TRBV19 and TRBJ1-5, with 8 bases fitting TRBD1. The sequenced sample was peripheral blood. The chain's CDR3 is CASSTRTGRQPQHF. The CDR3 DNA sequence: TGTGCCAGTAGTACCCGGACAGGGCGGCAGCCCCAGCATTTT.